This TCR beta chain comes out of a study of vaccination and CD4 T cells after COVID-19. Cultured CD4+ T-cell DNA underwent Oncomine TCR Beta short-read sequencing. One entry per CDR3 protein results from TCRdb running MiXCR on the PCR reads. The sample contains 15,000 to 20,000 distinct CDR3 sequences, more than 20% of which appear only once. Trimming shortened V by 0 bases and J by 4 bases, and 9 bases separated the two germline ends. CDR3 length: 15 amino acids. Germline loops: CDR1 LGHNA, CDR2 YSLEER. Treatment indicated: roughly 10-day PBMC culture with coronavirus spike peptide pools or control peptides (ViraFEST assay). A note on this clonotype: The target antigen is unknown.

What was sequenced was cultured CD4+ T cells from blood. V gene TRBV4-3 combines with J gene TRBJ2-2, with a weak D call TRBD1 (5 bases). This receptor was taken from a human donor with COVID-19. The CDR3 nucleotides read TGCGCCAGCAGCCAAGAGGTCCAGGGCACCGGGGAGCTGTTTTTT. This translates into CASSQEVQGTGELFF.